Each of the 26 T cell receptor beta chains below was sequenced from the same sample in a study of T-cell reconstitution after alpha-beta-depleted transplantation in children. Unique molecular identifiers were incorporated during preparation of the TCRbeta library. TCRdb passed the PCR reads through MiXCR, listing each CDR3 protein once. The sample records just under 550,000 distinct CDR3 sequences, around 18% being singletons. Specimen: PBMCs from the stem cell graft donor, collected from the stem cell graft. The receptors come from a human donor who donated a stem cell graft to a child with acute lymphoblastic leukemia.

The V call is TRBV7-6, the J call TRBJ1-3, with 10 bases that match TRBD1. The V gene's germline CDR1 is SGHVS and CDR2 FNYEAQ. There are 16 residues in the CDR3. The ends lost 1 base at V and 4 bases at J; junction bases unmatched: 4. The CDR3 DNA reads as TGTGCCAGCAGCTTAGGACAGGGGGCGAACGGAAACACCATATATTTT. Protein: CASSLGQGANGNTIYF.

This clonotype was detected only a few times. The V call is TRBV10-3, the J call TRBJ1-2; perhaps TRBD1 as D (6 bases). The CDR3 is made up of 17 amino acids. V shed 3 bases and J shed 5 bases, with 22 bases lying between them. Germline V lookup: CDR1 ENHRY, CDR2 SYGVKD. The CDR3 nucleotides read TGTGCCATCAGTGACAGGGGACCAAAAACTTGGACGTATGGCTACACCTTC. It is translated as CAISDRGPKTWTYGYTF.

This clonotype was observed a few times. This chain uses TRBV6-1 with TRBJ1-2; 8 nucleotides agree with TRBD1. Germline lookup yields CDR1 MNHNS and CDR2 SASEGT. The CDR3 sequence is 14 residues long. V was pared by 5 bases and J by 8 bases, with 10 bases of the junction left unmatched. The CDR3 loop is CASSQPGTGGGYTF. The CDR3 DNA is TGTGCCAGCAGTCAGCCCGGGACAGGTGGGGGCTACACCTTC.

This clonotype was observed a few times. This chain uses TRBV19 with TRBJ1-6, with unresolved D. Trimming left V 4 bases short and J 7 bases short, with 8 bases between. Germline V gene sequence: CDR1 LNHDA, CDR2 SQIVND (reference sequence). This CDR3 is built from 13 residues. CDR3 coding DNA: TGTGCCAGTAGTAAGGGATGGAATTCACCCCTCCACTTT. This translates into CASSKGWNSPLHF.

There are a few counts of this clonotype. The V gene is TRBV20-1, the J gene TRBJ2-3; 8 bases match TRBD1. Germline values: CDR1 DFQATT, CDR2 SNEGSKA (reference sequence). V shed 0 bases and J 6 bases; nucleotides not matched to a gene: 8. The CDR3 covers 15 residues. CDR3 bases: TGCAGTGCTAGAGATGAGACAGGGGTCTTGGATACGCAGTATTTT. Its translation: CSARDETGVLDTQYF.

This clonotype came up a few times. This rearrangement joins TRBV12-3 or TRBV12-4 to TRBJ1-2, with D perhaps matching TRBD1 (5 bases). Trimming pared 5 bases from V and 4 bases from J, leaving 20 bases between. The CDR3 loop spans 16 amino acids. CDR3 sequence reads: CASSPTGTSKFYGYTF. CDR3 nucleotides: TGTGCCAGCAGTCCGACCGGGACTTCCAAGTTCTATGGCTACACCTTC.

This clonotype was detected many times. The CDR3 nucleotides read TGTGCCAGCAGCTTGCTAGCGGGAGGCACCGGGGAGCTGTTTTTT. Encoded protein: CASSLLAGGTGELFF. The gene calls are TRBV13 and TRBJ2-2, with 11 nucleotides matching TRBD2. Germline CDR1 reads PRHDT; CDR2 reads FYEKMQ (reference sequence). With V trimmed by 3 bases and J by 4 bases, 1 base remained unmatched. The CDR3 is 15 amino acids.

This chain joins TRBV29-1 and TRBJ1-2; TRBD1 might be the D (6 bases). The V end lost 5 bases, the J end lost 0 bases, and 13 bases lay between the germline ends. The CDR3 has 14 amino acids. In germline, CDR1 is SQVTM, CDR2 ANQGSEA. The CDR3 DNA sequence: TGCAGCGTTCTAACAGGGAGATCTAACTATGGCTACACCTTC. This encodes CSVLTGRSNYGYTF.

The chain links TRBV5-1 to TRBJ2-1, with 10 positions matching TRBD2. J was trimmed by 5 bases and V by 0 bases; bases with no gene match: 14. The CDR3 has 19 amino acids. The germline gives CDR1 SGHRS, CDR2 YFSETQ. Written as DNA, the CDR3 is TGCGCCAGCAGCTTGGCAGACCGTCGTCTAGCGGGAGCCAACAATGAGCAGTTCTTC. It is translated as CASSLADRRLAGANNEQFF.

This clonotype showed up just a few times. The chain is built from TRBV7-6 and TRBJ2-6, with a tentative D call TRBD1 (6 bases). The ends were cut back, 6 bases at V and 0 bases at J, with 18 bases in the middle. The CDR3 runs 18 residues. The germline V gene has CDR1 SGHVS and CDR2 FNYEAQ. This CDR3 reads CASSQQGTVSSGANVLTF. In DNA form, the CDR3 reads TGTGCCAGCAGTCAACAGGGTACCGTTAGCTCTGGGGCCAACGTCCTGACTTTC. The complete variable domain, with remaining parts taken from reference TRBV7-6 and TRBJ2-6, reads GAGVSQSPRYKVTKRGQDVALRCDPISGHVSLYWYRQALGQGPEFLTYFNYEAQQDKSGLPNDRFSAERPEGSISTLTIQRTEQRDSAMYRCASSQQGTVSSGANVLTFGAGSRLTVL.

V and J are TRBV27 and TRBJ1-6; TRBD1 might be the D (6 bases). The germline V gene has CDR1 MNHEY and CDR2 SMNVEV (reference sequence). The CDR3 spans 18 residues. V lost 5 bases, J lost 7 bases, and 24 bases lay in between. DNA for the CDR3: TGTGCCAGCAGTCCAGATAGGTGGGGGCGTCGGGTCAATTCACCCCTCCACTTT. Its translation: CASSPDRWGRRVNSPLHF.

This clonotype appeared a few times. The CDR3 loop is CASSLSRTGRDEQFF. CDR3 nucleotides: TGTGCCAGCAGCCTAAGCCGGACAGGCAGGGATGAGCAGTTCTTC. This chain links TRBV9 with TRBJ2-1, with TRBD1 matching 7 bases. Losses at the gene ends were 4 bases for V and 8 bases for J; bases not matched to a gene: 12. The V gene's germline CDR1 is SGDLS and CDR2 YYNGEE. The CDR3 totals 15 residues.

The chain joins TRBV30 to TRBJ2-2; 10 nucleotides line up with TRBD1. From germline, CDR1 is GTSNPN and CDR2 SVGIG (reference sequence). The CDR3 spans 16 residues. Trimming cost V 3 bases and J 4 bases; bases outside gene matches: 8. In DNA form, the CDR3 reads TGTGCCTGGAGAGGACGGGGACAGGGGTTCACCGGGGAGCTGTTTTTT. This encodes CAWRGRGQGFTGELFF.

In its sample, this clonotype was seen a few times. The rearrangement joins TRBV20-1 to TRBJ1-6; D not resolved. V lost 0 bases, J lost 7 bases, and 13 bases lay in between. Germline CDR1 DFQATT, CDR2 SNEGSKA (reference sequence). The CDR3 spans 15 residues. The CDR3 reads CSARDWVSTNSPLHF. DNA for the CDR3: TGCAGTGCTAGAGATTGGGTATCCACCAATTCACCCCTCCACTTT.

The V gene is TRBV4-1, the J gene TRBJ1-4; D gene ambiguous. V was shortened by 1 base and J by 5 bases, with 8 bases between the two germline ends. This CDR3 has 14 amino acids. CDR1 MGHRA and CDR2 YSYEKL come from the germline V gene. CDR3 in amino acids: CASSQGQVNEKLFF. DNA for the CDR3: TGCGCCAGCAGCCAAGGGCAGGTCAATGAAAAACTGTTTTTT.

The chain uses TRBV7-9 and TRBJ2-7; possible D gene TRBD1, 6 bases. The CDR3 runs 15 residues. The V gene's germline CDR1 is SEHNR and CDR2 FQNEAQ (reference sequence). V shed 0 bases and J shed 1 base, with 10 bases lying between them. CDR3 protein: CASSLAQGISYEQYF. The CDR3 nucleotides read TGTGCCAGCAGCTTAGCACAGGGTATTTCCTACGAGCAGTACTTC.

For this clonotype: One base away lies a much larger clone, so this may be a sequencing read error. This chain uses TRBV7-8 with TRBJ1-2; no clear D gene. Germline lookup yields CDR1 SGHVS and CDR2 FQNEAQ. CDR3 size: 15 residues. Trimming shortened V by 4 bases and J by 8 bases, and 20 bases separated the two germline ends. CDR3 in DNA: TGTGCCAGCAGCTCCATTAGGACGCAAGCTTTAGGCTACACCTTC. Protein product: CASSSIRTQALGYTF.

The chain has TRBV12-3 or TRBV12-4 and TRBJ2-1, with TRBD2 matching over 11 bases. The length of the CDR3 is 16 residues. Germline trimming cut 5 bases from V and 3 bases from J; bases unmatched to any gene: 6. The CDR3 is CASSPDSGRGYNEQFF. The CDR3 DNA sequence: TGTGCCAGCAGTCCGGATAGCGGGAGGGGCTACAATGAGCAGTTCTTC.

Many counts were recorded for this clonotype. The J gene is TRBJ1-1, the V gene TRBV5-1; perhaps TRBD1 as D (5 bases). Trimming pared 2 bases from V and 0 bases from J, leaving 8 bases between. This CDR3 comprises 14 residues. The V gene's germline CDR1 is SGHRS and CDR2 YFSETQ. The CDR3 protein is CASSFDSVNTEAFF. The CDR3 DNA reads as TGCGCCAGCAGCTTTGACAGCGTGAACACTGAAGCTTTCTTT. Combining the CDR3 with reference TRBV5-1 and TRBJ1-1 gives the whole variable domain KAGVTQTPRYLIKTRGQQVTLSCSPISGHRSVSWYQQTPGQGLQFLFEYFSETQRNKGNFPGRFSGRQFSNSRSEMNVSTLELGDSALYLCASSFDSVNTEAFFGQGTRLTVV.

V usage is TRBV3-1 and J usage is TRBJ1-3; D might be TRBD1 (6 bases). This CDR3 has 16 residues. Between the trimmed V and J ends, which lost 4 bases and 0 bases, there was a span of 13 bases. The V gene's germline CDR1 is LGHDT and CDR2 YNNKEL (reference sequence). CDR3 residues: CASSLPGVASGNTIYF. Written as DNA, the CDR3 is TGTGCCAGCAGCCTCCCAGGGGTCGCCTCTGGAAACACCATATATTTT.

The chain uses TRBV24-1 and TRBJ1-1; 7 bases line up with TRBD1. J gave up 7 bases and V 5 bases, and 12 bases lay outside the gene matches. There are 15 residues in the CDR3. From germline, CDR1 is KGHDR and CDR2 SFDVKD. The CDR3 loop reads CATSGTGADRGEAFF. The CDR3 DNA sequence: TGTGCCACCAGTGGTACAGGGGCGGATCGTGGTGAAGCTTTCTTT.

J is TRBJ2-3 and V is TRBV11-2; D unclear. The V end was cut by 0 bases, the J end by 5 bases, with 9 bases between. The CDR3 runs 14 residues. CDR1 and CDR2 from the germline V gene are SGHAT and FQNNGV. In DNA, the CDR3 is TGTGCCAGCAGCTTAGACGGGCGGTTAGATACGCAGTATTTT. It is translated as CASSLDGRLDTQYF.

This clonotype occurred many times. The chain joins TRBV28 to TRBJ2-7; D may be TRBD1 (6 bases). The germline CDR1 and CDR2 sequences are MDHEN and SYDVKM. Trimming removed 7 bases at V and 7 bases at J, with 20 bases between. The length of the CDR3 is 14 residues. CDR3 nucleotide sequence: TGTGCCAGCAACCCCAGGGGAAGGGCCCTTGAGCAGTACTTC. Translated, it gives CASNPRGRALEQYF. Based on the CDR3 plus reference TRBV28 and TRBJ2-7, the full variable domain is DVKVTQSSRYLVKRTGEKVFLECVQDMDHENMFWYRQDPGLGLRLIYFSYDVKMKEKGDIPEGYSVSREKKERFSLILESASTNQTSMYLCASNPRGRALEQYFGPGTRLTVT.

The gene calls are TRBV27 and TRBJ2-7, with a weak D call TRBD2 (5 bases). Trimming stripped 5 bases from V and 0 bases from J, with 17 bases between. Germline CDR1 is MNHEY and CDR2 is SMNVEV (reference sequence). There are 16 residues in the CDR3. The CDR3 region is CASSAPWTGSSYEQYF. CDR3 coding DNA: TGTGCCAGCAGTGCTCCATGGACGGGGAGCTCCTACGAGCAGTACTTC.

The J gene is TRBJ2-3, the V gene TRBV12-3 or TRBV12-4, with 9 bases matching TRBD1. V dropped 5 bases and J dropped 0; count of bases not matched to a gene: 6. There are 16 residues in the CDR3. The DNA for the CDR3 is TGTGCCAGCAGTCCCCGACAGGGGGAAAGCACAGATACGCAGTATTTT. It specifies CASSPRQGESTDTQYF.

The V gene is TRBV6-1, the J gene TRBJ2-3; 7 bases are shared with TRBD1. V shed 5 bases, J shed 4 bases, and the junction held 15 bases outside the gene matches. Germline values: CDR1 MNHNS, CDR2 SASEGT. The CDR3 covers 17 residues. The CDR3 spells CASSRRPDRESPDTQYF. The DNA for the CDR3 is TGTGCCAGCAGTCGCCGCCCCGACAGGGAAAGCCCAGATACGCAGTATTTT.